The 6 T cell receptor beta chains given below trace back to one sample, sequenced in a study of identical twins. Using its own MiXCR run on the 5' RACE reads, TCRdb lists one record per CDR3 protein. The table has about 240,000 distinct CDR3 sequences, 12% seen once. These same records also appear under a second study, on yellow fever vaccine responses in identical twins.

Sequencing used memory (CD45RO+) T cells sorted from blood. These receptors were taken from a woman under 30 in good health.

The V call is TRBV6-2 or TRBV6-3, the J call TRBJ2-2; D perhaps matches TRBD2 (6 bases). CDR1 and CDR2 from the germline V gene are MNHEY and SVGEGT. CDR3 length: 16 amino acids. V dropped 4 bases and J dropped 4 bases, with 16 bases sitting between them. CDR3 in DNA: TGTGCCAGCAGTTCCGCGCCCCCCGGGAGCACCGGGGAGCTGTTTTTT. The encoded protein is CASSSAPPGSTGELFF.

V and J are TRBV14 and TRBJ2-1; 12 bases are shared with TRBD2. Germline CDR1 reads SGHDN; CDR2 reads FVKESK. The CDR3 sequence is 16 residues long. With 4 bases clipped from V and 5 bases from J, the junction kept 6 bases outside the gene matches. The CDR3: CASSPWTSGDDNEQFF. The CDR3 DNA sequence: TGTGCCAGCAGCCCCTGGACTAGCGGGGACGACAATGAGCAGTTCTTC.

The chain employs TRBV2 and TRBJ2-3, with a tentative D call TRBD1 (5 bases). CDR3 length: 14 residues. Germline CDR1 and CDR2: SNHLY and FYNNEI. The V end lost 3 bases, the J end lost 3 bases, and 10 bases lay between the germline ends. Here the CDR3 DNA reads TGTGCCAGCAGTGAGGGGCTGAGGACAGATACGCAGTATTTT. It specifies CASSEGLRTDTQYF.

The V gene is TRBV27, the J gene TRBJ1-2; TRBD1 matches 8 bases. Germline CDR1 is MNHEY and CDR2 is SMNVEV (reference sequence). This CDR3 region has 14 residues. V gave up 4 bases and J gave up 4 bases; unmatched junction bases: 5. CDR3 nucleotide sequence: TGTGCCAGCAGTTCCAGAGGACAGGGCTATGGCTACACCTTC. Its protein is CASSSRGQGYGYTF.

The V call is TRBV6-5, the J call TRBJ2-1; D perhaps matches TRBD2 (6 bases). This CDR3 is built from 16 residues. Per the germline V gene, CDR1 is MNHEY and CDR2 is SVGAGI. The ends were cut back, 5 bases at V and 0 bases at J, with 14 bases in the middle. The CDR3 DNA is TGTGCCAGCAGTACTCTTCGGGGGAGCTCCTACAATGAGCAGTTCTTC. Its protein is CASSTLRGSSYNEQFF.

The sample holds many counts of this clonotype. V and J are TRBV5-1 and TRBJ2-7, with 7 bases that match TRBD2. Germline assignment: CDR1 SGHRS and CDR2 YFSETQ. J was trimmed by 3 bases and V by 5 bases; bases with no gene match: 8. This CDR3 has 14 amino acids. The DNA for the CDR3 is TGCGCCAGCAGTACCGGGACTATCCTCTACGAGCAGTACTTC. It yields the protein CASSTGTILYEQYF. Full variable domain (rest looked up from reference TRBV5-1 and TRBJ2-7): KAGVTQTPRYLIKTRGQQVTLSCSPISGHRSVSWYQQTPGQGLQFLFEYFSETQRNKGNFPGRFSGRQFSNSRSEMNVSTLELGDSALYLCASSTGTILYEQYFGPGTRLTVT.